This TCR beta chain was documented in a study of blood T cell repertoires in COVID-19. V shed 3 bases and J shed 8 bases, with 16 bases lying between them. The CDR3 has 15 residues. Germline CDR1 and CDR2: MGHRA and YSYEKL. Method: immunoSEQ multiplex PCR; TCRdb's copy keeps in-frame clones and lacks some. Altogether around 150,000 clones are present, 80% to 85% being singletons, with the ten largest covering 10% to 15%. The sequence came from an older woman who had recovered from COVID-19. The sequenced material came from PBMCs or T cells enriched from blood (not recorded which). This chain connects TRBV4-1 to TRBJ2-2, with D possibly TRBD2 on 5 matching bases. The CDR3 spells CASSQAVGVGGELFF. In nucleotides, the CDR3 is TGCGCCAGCAGCCAGGCCGTCGGGGTTGGAGGGGAGCTGTTTTTT.